This TCR beta chain comes out of a study of shared clonotypes between healthy human individuals. Study context: Every donor yielded three CD4 naive, three CD4 memory, two CD8 naive and one CD8 memory plate. General study points: Clonotypes which were not shared had lower generation probabilities than clonotypes that all four donors shared. Among donors, clonotype sharing was expected to be affected by sequencing depth.

Germline CDR1 is SGHNT and CDR2 is YYREEE (reference sequence). The CDR3 has 16 amino acids. V shed 4 bases, J shed 0 bases, and the junction held 7 bases outside the gene matches. Donors had no recently reported acute infections or vaccinations and were HIV-negative. Sequenced by immunoSEQ multiplex PCR; TCRdb stores in-frame clones only, minus some. The table shows 90,000 to 150,000 clones, with around 65% occurring only once. Details on this clone: Its specificity is not known.

The V gene is TRBV5-4, the J gene TRBJ2-1; 7 nucleotides agree with TRBD2. Sequencing used memory CD8+ T cells sorted from blood. Subset noted: CD45RO+ cells pooled with CCR7-negative TemRA cells. The receptor's source is a woman aged 25 to 39 in good health. CDR3 region: CASSATSLSSYNEQFF. The DNA for the CDR3 is TGTGCCAGCAGCGCGACTAGCCTAAGCTCCTACAATGAGCAGTTCTTC.